This is a list of T cell receptor beta chains from one sample in a study of identical twins. TCRdb called the 5' RACE reads again in MiXCR, with one record for every CDR3 protein. The sample records 400,000 to 550,000 distinct CDR3 sequences, less than 25% being singletons. This sample also belongs to another study, concerning T cells expressing NK-cell markers.

The sample consisted of CD4+ T cells sorted from blood. The receptors shown here come from a woman in her late teens or twenties in good health. CDR3s include the opening cysteine and the closing phenylalanine or tryptophan. A D gene is named only where the DNA matches it firmly. Size tells how often a clone was seen (once, few, many) or the class of an expanded clone, and some rows leave it out.

D	size	V	J	CDR3	DNA
-	few	TRBV20-1	TRBJ1-6	CSARDNNSPLHF	TGCAGTGCTAGAGACAATAATTCACCCCTCCACTTT
-	-	TRBV11-2	TRBJ2-7	CASSFGRTWGEQYF	TGTGCCAGCAGCTTCGGTAGGACTTGGGGCGAGCAGTACTTC
TRBD1	-	TRBV2	TRBJ1-2	CASLGDRAFGYTF	TGTGCCTCGCTAGGGGACAGGGCATTTGGCTACACCTTC
-	-	TRBV20-1	TRBJ2-2	CSAGGSLTTGELFF	TGCAGTGCTGGGGGGAGTTTGACCACCGGGGAGCTGTTTTTT
TRBD1	few	TRBV20-1	TRBJ2-7	CSARRLGTGDEQYF	TGCAGTGCTAGACGACTCGGGACAGGGGACGAGCAGTACTTC
-	-	TRBV5-1	TRBJ1-1	CASSLGFGNTEAFF	TGCGCCAGCAGCTTGGGTTTTGGGAACACTGAAGCTTTCTTT
TRBD1	few	TRBV5-1	TRBJ2-3	CASSFGNRGQSDTQYF	TGCGCCAGCAGCTTTGGGAACAGGGGGCAGTCAGATACGCAGTATTTT
TRBD1	few	TRBV2	TRBJ1-1	CASSEGTGGIGTEAFF	TGTGCCAGCAGTGAAGGGACAGGGGGCATAGGGACTGAAGCTTTCTTT
-	-	TRBV6-5	TRBJ1-2	CASSYINSGEVGYTF	TGTGCCAGCAGTTACATAAATAGTGGAGAGGTTGGCTACACCTTC
TRBD1	-	TRBV29-1	TRBJ1-1	CSVDRGRGTEAFF	TGCAGCGTTGACAGGGGGCGAGGAACTGAAGCTTTCTTT
TRBD2	-	TRBV12-3/TRBV12-4	TRBJ2-7	CASRLAAYEQYF	TGTGCCAGCAGACTAGCGGCCTACGAGCAGTACTTC
TRBD2	-	TRBV20-1	TRBJ2-7	CSATASGISYEQYF	TGCAGTGCTACGGCTAGCGGTATCTCCTACGAGCAGTACTTC
TRBD2	-	TRBV12-3/TRBV12-4	TRBJ2-1	CASSLRRTSGSYEQFF	TGTGCCAGCAGTTTACGCCGGACTAGCGGGAGTTACGAGCAGTTCTTC